The present TCR beta chain was sequenced within a study of shared clonotypes between healthy human individuals. The study, taken as a whole, reports: Clonotype sharing levels among donors were expected to vary with sequencing depth.

Sequenced by immunoSEQ multiplex PCR; TCRdb stores in-frame clones only, minus some. The table records some 2.1 million clones, just over 90% of them present only once. CD8 cells classed as naive were CD45RO-negative and positively selected for CCR7, excluding terminally differentiated effector memory CD45RA+ cells. This clone was found a few times. As yet, its antigen is unknown. Germline V gene lookup returns CDR1 SGHVS and CDR2 FQNEAQ. V was clipped by 4 bases and J by 6 bases, with 12 bases between them. This CDR3 is 14 amino acids long. The sample consisted of naive CD8+ T cells from PBMCs. The sequence came from a man in his late teens or twenties in good health. Some clones in this sample may be carry-over from other donors' samples. The chain combines TRBV7-8 with TRBJ2-2; no clear D. CDR3 amino acids: CASSSGFPSGELFF. CDR3 DNA sequence: TGTGCCAGCAGCTCCGGGTTCCCCTCCGGGGAGCTGTTTTTT.